Below, 19 T cell receptor beta chains from the same sample are listed, as sequenced in a study of T cell responses to AZD1222 COVID-19 vaccine. The repertoire was sequenced with immunoSEQ multiplex PCR; TCRdb's copy has only in-frame clones and lacks some. The sample has over 100,000 clones; about 89% are singletons. Sequenced material: peripheral blood, taken 28 days after the second dose of the MenACWY control vaccine. All receptors come from an adult who received the MenACWY meningococcal vaccine as a control.

The chain has TRBV9 and TRBJ1-3; maybe TRBD1 (5 bases). Trimming shortened V by 1 base and J by 2 bases, and 7 bases separated the two germline ends. The CDR3 is 14 amino acids. The germline V gene encodes CDR1 SGDLS and CDR2 YYNGEE. The CDR3 loop reads CASSVTGAGNTIYF. The DNA for the CDR3 is TGTGCCAGCAGCGTAACAGGAGCTGGAAACACCATATATTTT.

This chain links TRBV19 with TRBJ1-5, with 8 bases fitting TRBD1. Germline-derived CDR1 and CDR2 are LNHDA and SQIVND (reference sequence). CDR3 size: 15 residues. V shed 3 bases, J shed 5 bases, and the junction held 6 bases outside the gene matches. The CDR3 loop is CASSISAGGHQPQHF. The CDR3 bases are TGTGCCAGTAGTATTAGCGCAGGGGGCCATCAGCCCCAGCATTTT.

This chain connects TRBV19 to TRBJ1-1, with D hard to call. Germline CDR1 and CDR2: LNHDA and SQIVND (reference sequence). This CDR3 is built from 12 residues. V lost 5 bases to trimming and J lost 0 bases, with 4 bases between them. CDR3 nucleotides: TGTGCCAGTAGTTTCGTGAACACTGAAGCTTTCTTT. Amino acid sequence: CASSFVNTEAFF. Using reference TRBV19 and TRBJ1-1 for the parts outside the CDR3, the full variable domain is DGGITQSPKYLFRKEGQNVTLSCEQNLNHDAMYWYRQDPGQGLRLIYYSQIVNDFQKGDIAEGYSVSREKKESFPLTVTSAQKNPTAFYLCASSFVNTEAFFGQGTRLTVV.

The rearrangement links TRBV6-1 to TRBJ1-2; D uncertain. V gave up 1 base and J gave up 0 bases, with 9 bases separating them. CDR1 is MNHNS and CDR2 is SASEGT in the germline V gene. This CDR3 region has 15 residues. The CDR3: CASSEGAVSNYGYTF. The CDR3 DNA follows: TGTGCCAGCAGTGAAGGGGCAGTTTCTAACTATGGCTACACCTTC.

This clone was seen a single time. V is TRBV5-1 and J is TRBJ2-7; weak D call: TRBD1 (5 bases). The germline V and J ends were trimmed by 1 base and 4 bases, with 9 bases remaining between them. This CDR3 has 13 residues. In germline, CDR1 is SGHRS, CDR2 YFSETQ. The CDR3 sequence is CASSLTRAYEQYF. CDR3 in DNA: TGCGCCAGCAGCTTGACCAGGGCTTACGAGCAGTACTTC.

The sample holds a few counts of this clone. V and J are TRBV5-1 and TRBJ1-1, with TRBD1 identical over 8 bases. With V trimmed by 3 bases and J by 4 bases, 5 bases remained unmatched. The CDR3 sequence is 14 residues long. Germline lookup yields CDR1 SGHRS and CDR2 YFSETQ. CDR3 residues: CASSSGGEGTEAFF. CDR3 nucleotides: TGCGCCAGCAGCTCAGGGGGCGAGGGCACTGAAGCTTTCTTT.

The rearrangement uses TRBV5-5 and TRBJ1-4; 8 positions match TRBD1. The CDR3 has 15 amino acids. Germline CDR1 is SGHKS and CDR2 is YYEKEE (reference sequence). With 2 bases clipped from V and 5 bases from J, the junction kept 5 bases outside the gene matches. The chain's CDR3 is CASSFSGQVNEKLFF. The CDR3 DNA reads as TGTGCCAGCAGCTTCTCGGGACAGGTCAATGAAAAACTGTTTTTT.

The chain carries TRBV6-5 and TRBJ2-7; 10 bases are shared with TRBD1. CDR1 MNHEY and CDR2 SVGAGI come from the germline V gene. The ends lost 6 bases at V and 2 bases at J; junction bases unmatched: 7. The CDR3 is 15 amino acids. CDR3 loop: CASRPDRGRTYEQYF. As DNA, the CDR3 is TGTGCCAGCAGACCCGACAGGGGGCGAACCTACGAGCAGTACTTC.

This sequence joins TRBV5-4 and TRBJ1-2; a possible D gene is TRBD1 (6 bases). Germline V lookup: CDR1 SGHNT, CDR2 YYREEE (reference sequence). The CDR3 has 15 residues. The V end lost 0 bases, the J end lost 2 bases, and 11 bases lay between the germline ends. The CDR3 coding sequence is TGTGCCAGCAGCTTGGGCCCTACAGGGAACTATGGCTACACCTTC. Its translation: CASSLGPTGNYGYTF.

The V gene is TRBV4-3, the J gene TRBJ2-2; TRBD2 agrees at 9 bases. V dropped 0 bases and J dropped 0; count of bases not matched to a gene: 11. Germline V gene sequence: CDR1 LGHNA, CDR2 YSLEER. CDR3 size: 20 residues. The CDR3 loop is CASSQEVLIAGASNTGELFF. In nucleotides, the CDR3 is TGCGCCAGCAGCCAAGAAGTTCTGATAGCGGGGGCCTCGAACACCGGGGAGCTGTTTTTT.

V and J are TRBV24-1 and TRBJ2-2; no clear D. With 4 bases removed from V and 8 bases from J, the gap between germline ends came to 19 bases. CDR1 is KGHDR, CDR2 SFDVKD, per germline. The CDR3 spans 16 residues. CDR3 loop: CATSDPDPITEGELFF. As DNA, the CDR3 is TGTGCCACCAGTGACCCAGACCCTATAACAGAGGGGGAGCTGTTTTTT.

The chain links TRBV10-3 to TRBJ1-6; no firm D call. CDR3 length equals 14 residues. Germline lookup yields CDR1 ENHRY and CDR2 SYGVKD. Trimming shortened V by 6 bases and J by 7 bases, and 13 bases separated the two germline ends. The CDR3 sequence is CAIRMGSSNSPLHF. CDR3 DNA: TGTGCCATCAGAATGGGGAGCTCCAATTCACCCCTCCACTTT.

J is TRBJ2-7 and V is TRBV7-2; 9 bases align to TRBD1. This CDR3 region has 15 residues. Germline V CDR1 and CDR2: SGHTA, FQGNSA. Trimming cost V 4 bases and J 1 base; bases outside gene matches: 5. This CDR3 reads CASSYAGTGSYEQYF. CDR3 sequence (DNA): TGTGCCAGCAGCTATGCCGGGACAGGGTCCTACGAGCAGTACTTC.

The chain is built from TRBV5-1 and TRBJ1-3, with D hard to call. CDR3 length equals 17 residues. Germline V gene sequence: CDR1 SGHRS, CDR2 YFSETQ. V was clipped by 2 bases and J by 4 bases, with 19 bases between them. The CDR3 is CASSLYGSTVEGNTIYF. In DNA form, the CDR3 reads TGCGCCAGCAGCTTATATGGCTCGACGGTGGAAGGAAACACCATATATTTT.

The chain links TRBV7-2 to TRBJ2-7; D is undetermined. V was clipped by 4 bases and J by 0 bases, with 16 bases between them. The CDR3 has 16 residues. Germline V gene data show CDR1 as SGHTA and CDR2 as FQGNSA. The CDR3 here is CASSSGPSYSSYEQYF. The CDR3, as DNA: TGTGCCAGCAGCTCCGGGCCCTCTTATAGCTCCTACGAGCAGTACTTC.

The rearrangement joins TRBV5-1 to TRBJ1-1, with D perhaps TRBD1 (5 bases). CDR1 SGHRS and CDR2 YFSETQ come from the germline V gene. This CDR3 is built from 14 residues. The V end lost 0 bases, the J end lost 4 bases, and 10 bases lay between the germline ends. CDR3 amino acids: CASSLAGGGTEAFF. The DNA for the CDR3 is TGCGCCAGCAGCTTGGCCGGGGGTGGCACTGAAGCTTTCTTT.

The gene calls are TRBV25-1 and TRBJ1-2; D might be TRBD1 (5 bases). This CDR3 has 15 residues. V lost 3 bases, J lost 4 bases, and 15 bases lay in between. CDR1 is MGHDK, CDR2 SYGVNS, per germline. DNA of the CDR3: TGTGCCAGCAGTGAGTCCGGGACTGCGACCTATGGCTACACCTTC. Translation: CASSESGTATYGYTF.

This clone was detected only once. Other DNA sequences in the sample encode the same CDR3. The CDR3 sequence is CASSQDRASYGYTF. The CDR3 DNA reads TGCGCCAGCAGCCAAGATCGTGCCAGCTATGGCTACACCTTC. The chain combines TRBV4-3 with TRBJ1-2, with D hard to call. Trimming took 0 bases from V and 4 from J, leaving 9 bases between them. The CDR3 length is 14 residues. Germline V gene lookup returns CDR1 LGHNA and CDR2 YSLEER.

The gene calls are TRBV6-4 and TRBJ2-7; D is unclear. Germline-derived CDR1 and CDR2 are MRHNA and SNTAGT. The CDR3 runs to 11 residues. V gave up 7 bases and J gave up 3 bases, with 7 bases separating them. The CDR3 coding sequence is TGTGCCAGCACCAGTGACTACGAGCAGTACTTC. It yields the protein CASTSDYEQYF.